This record covers a single T cell receptor beta chain. Sequencing used immunoSEQ multiplex PCR; TCRdb keeps in-frame clones, though not all of them. The sample has some 28,000 clones; 87% are singletons. The sample originates from a study of T cells in localized non-small cell lung cancer. This CDR3 comprises 13 residues. The ends were cut back, 0 bases at V and 1 base at J, with 4 bases in the middle. The germline V gene encodes CDR1 SGHRS and CDR2 YFSETQ. The V gene is TRBV5-1, the J gene TRBJ2-5, with D uncertain. The input for sequencing was peripheral blood, taken before any cancer treatment. The TCR was taken from a male donor at least 60 years old with stage I lung adenocarcinoma. In nucleotides, the CDR3 is TGCGCCAGCAGCTTGGGCGGCCAAGAGACCCAGTACTTC. Amino acid sequence: CASSLGGQETQYF.